This T cell receptor (beta chain) appears in the sequencing data of a study of T cells in Graves' hyperthyroidism and ophthalmopathy. With 5 bases clipped from V and 6 bases from J, the junction kept 10 bases outside the gene matches. The germline CDR1 and CDR2 sequences are SEHNR and FQNEAQ (reference sequence). The CDR3 contains 16 residues. Amplification yielded TCR beta CDR3 regions, with RNA transcripts as the source. A first-round RT-PCR of the TCR CDR3 used the HTBI primer set. TCRdb called the multiplex PCR reads again in MiXCR, with one record for every CDR3 protein. There are around 660,000 distinct CDR3 sequences in the sample; nearly 45% occur only once, and less than 9% lies in the top ten. In this sample, this clonotype turned up many times.

The receptor was derived from an adult man with Graves' disease, either hyperthyroidism or ophthalmopathy (not recorded which). The sample comprised peripheral blood or thyroid tissue (not recorded which). This rearrangement joins TRBV7-9 to TRBJ1-6, with TRBD1 identical over 7 bases. In DNA, the CDR3 is TGTGCCAGCAGCCCCGCGTCCACAGGGGCTAATTCACCCCTCCACTTT. The encoded protein is CASSPASTGANSPLHF.